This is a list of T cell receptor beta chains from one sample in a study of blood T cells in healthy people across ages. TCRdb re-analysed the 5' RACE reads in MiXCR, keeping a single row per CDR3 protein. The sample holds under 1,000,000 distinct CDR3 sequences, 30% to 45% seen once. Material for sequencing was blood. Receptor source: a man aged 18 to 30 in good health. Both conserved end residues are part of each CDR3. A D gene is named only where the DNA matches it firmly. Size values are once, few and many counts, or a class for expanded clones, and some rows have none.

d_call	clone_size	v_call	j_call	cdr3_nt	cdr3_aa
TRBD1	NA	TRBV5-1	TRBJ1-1	TGCGCCGGCAGCTTATCGACAGGGACCAACACTGAAGCTTTCTTT	CAGSLSTGTNTEAFF
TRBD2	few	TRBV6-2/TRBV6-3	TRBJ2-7	TGTGCCAGCAGTTACTCTAGGACTAGCGGATCCTACGAGCAGTACTTC	CASSYSRTSGSYEQYF
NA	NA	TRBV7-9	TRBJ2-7	TGTGCCAGCAGCTCGAACTTGGGACCGACCTCCTACGAGCAGTACTTC	CASSSNLGPTSYEQYF
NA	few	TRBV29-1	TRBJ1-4	TGCAGCGCTCGGACAGCGACGCAGCTAAAACTGTTTTTT	CSARTATQLKLFF
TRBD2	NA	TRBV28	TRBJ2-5	TGTGCCAGCAGAACAAGCGGGGGCCGGCAGAATGAGCAGTACTTC	CASRTSGGRQNEQYF
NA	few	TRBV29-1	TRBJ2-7	TGCAGCGTGGGGAATGACTACGAGCAGTACTTC	CSVGNDYEQYF
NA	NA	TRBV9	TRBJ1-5	TGTGCCAGCAGCGTCACGGACAGCAGTCAGCCCCAGCATTTT	CASSVTDSSQPQHF
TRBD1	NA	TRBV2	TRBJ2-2	TGTGCCAGCAGTAGACGACAGGGCAGCACCGGGGAGCTGTTTTTT	CASSRRQGSTGELFF
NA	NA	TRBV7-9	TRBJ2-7	TGTGCCAGCAGCTTTGACAGTGCCGAGCAGTACTTC	CASSFDSAEQYF
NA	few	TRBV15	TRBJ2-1	TGTGCCACCAGCAGAGTATCATCCAATGAGCAGTTCTTC	CATSRVSSNEQFF
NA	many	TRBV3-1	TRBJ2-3	TGTGCCAGCAGCCCGGGGGGCGGGGATTCCACAGATACGCAGTATTTT	CASSPGGGDSTDTQYF
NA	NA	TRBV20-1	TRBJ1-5	TGCAGTGCCGAACATGACGGGAGCAATCAGCCCCAGCATTTT	CSAEHDGSNQPQHF
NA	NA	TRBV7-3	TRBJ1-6	TGTGCCAGCAGCTTAGGGATTCAATCACCCCTCCACTTT	CASSLGIQSPLHF
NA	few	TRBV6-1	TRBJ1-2	TGTGCCAGCAGTCACAGGACCAGTTATGGCTACACCTTC	CASSHRTSYGYTF
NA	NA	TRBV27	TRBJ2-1	TGTGCCAGCAGTTTGGGTCAGGGGGGGGGGCGATCCTACAATGAGCAGTTCTTC	CASSLGQGGGRSYNEQFF
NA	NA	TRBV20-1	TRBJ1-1	TGCAGTGCTAGTCAGGGCTCGAACACTGAAGCTTTCTTT	CSASQGSNTEAFF
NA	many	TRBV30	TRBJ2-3	TGTGCCTGGAGTATGGTAGCGGCAGATACGCAGTATTTT	CAWSMVAADTQYF
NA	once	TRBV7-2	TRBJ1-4	TGTGCCAGCAGCCCTTCCGGACCGATATCTAATGAAAAACTGTTTTTT	CASSPSGPISNEKLFF
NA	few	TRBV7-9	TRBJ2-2	TGTGCCAGCAGCTTTTCTCGGGCTAACACCGGGGAGCTGTTTTTT	CASSFSRANTGELFF
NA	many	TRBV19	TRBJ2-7	TGTGCCAGTAGTATTGGGATCGCTGGCTCCTACGAGCAGTACTTC	CASSIGIAGSYEQYF
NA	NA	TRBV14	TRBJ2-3	TGTGCCAGCTGCGCAAAGGGACGGAATCGGGGAGATACGCAGTATTTT	CASCAKGRNRGDTQYF
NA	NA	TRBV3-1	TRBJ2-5	TGTGCCAGCAGCCAAGCGACTGGGGGTGAGACCCAGTACTTC	CASSQATGGETQYF
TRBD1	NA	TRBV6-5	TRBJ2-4	TGTGCCAGCAGTTACTCTCCGGGACAGGGGGCCGTTCCAGCCAAAAACATTCAGTACTTC	CASSYSPGQGAVPAKNIQYF
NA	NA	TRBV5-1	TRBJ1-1	TGCGCCAGCAGCCTCCGCGGCGGGGGGCAAGCTTTCTTT	CASSLRGGGQAFF
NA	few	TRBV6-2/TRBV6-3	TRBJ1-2	TGTGCCAGCACCGCGGGATTAGACTATGGCTACACCTTC	CASTAGLDYGYTF
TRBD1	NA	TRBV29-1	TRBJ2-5	TGCAGCGTTGTCAGGGGGCGGCTATCCCAAGAGACCCAGTACTTC	CSVVRGRLSQETQYF
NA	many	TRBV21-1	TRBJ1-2	TGTGCCAGCCAGATAGTCAGACAGGGAGTAAACTATGGCTACACCTTC	CASQIVRQGVNYGYTF
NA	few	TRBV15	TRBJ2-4	TGTGCCACCAGCAGAGTTTTTGGTGGAGCAACCAGACTAGCCAAAAACATTCAGTACTTC	CATSRVFGGATRLAKNIQYF
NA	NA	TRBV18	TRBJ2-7	TGTGCCAGCTCACCAACCCAGGGAACCTACAATGAGCAGTACTTC	CASSPTQGTYNEQYF
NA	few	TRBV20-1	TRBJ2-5	TGCAGTGCTAGAGATAGGCAGGTTCCGTACCAAGAGACCCAGTACTTC	CSARDRQVPYQETQYF
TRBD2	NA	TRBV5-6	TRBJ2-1	TGTGCCAGCAGCTGGGGGGACTACAGGACTTCTGAGCAGTTCTTC	CASSWGDYRTSEQFF
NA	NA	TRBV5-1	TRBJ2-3	TGCGCCAGCAGCTTGATACAGGAGGGTCCAGATACGCAGTATTTT	CASSLIQEGPDTQYF
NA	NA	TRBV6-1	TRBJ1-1	TGTGCCAGCAGTGAATCGCCAGCGAACACTGAAGCTTTCTTT	CASSESPANTEAFF
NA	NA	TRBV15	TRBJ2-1	TGTGCCACCAGCACCCTCCTCGGGCGGGGTGAGTTGGTTTACAATGAGCAGTTCTTC	CATSTLLGRGELVYNEQFF
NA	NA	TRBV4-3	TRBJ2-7	TGCGCCAGCAGCCACGGTTACAAGGACTCCTACGAGCAGTACTTC	CASSHGYKDSYEQYF
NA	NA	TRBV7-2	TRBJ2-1	TGTGCCAACAGCTTAGAACCGGCGGCTTCTCTACAGTTCTTC	CANSLEPAASLQFF
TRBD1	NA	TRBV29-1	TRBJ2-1	TGCAGCGTTGGGGAGTTGGTGACAGGGTCCCACGAGCAGTTCTTC	CSVGELVTGSHEQFF
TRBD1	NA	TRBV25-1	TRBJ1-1	TGTGCCAGCACCCGGGACAGGGACCCCACTGAAGCTTTCTTT	CASTRDRDPTEAFF
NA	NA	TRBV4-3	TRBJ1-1	TGCGCCAGCAGCCAAGAGTTCGGAGGGCGTAACACTGAAGCTTTCTTT	CASSQEFGGRNTEAFF
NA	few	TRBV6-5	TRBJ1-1	TGTGCCAGCAGTTCCCCCCCTGGAGAAGCTTTCTTT	CASSSPPGEAFF
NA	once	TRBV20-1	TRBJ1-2	TGCAGTGCTAGGCAGGGGCCAGTCCGAAACTATGGCTACACCTTC	CSARQGPVRNYGYTF
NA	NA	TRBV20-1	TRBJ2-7	TGCAGTGCTAGCCCCGACAGGCCAACCTACGAGCAGTACTTC	CSASPDRPTYEQYF
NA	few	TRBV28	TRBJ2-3	TGTGCCAGCAGTTTCCCAGCCACAGATACGCAGTATTTT	CASSFPATDTQYF
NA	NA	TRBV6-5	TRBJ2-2	TGTGCCAGCACTCAATCCCGACAAGCCACCGGGGAGCTGTTTTTT	CASTQSRQATGELFF
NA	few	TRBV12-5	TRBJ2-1	TGTGCTAGTGGTTTGGGGGTAGAAAGGAATGAGCAGTTCTTC	CASGLGVERNEQFF
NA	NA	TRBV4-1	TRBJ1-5	TGCGCCAGCAGCCAATTATCCTTCAATCAGCCCCAGCATTTT	CASSQLSFNQPQHF
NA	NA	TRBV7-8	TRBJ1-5	TGTGCCAGCAGCTTAGAAGCGGATCAGCCCCAGCATTTT	CASSLEADQPQHF
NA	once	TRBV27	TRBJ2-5	TGTGCCAGCATTTTAGGAGGGGGTAAAGAGACCCAGTACTTC	CASILGGGKETQYF